These 23 T cell receptor beta chains were sequenced from one sample in a study of T cell repertoires in cytomegalovirus infection. Their cognate antigens are unknown. TCRdb recomputed calls from the reads with MiXCR, one row per CDR3 protein. This sample carries approximately 600,000 distinct CDR3 sequences, 35% to 50% of them seen once, and the ten largest clones take 48%. The source was cultured PBMCs, collected from culture after CMV antigen stimulation. The receptor source for this set is a human donor in good health (CMV status not recorded). Some clones in this sample may be carry-over from other donors' samples.

The chain couples TRBV12-3 or TRBV12-4 to TRBJ1-1; TRBD1 aligns across 7 bases. The length of the CDR3 is 14 residues. V shed 3 bases, J shed 1 base, and the junction held 2 bases outside the gene matches. The CDR3 protein is CASSFGDRNTEAFF. CDR3 sequence (DNA): TGTGCCAGCAGTTTCGGGGACAGGAACACTGAAGCTTTCTTT.

This clonotype has only a few counts. This chain connects TRBV4-3 to TRBJ1-1; 10 bases match TRBD1. Germline CDR1 is LGHNA and CDR2 is YSLEER. This CDR3 spans 14 amino acids. With 0 bases clipped from V and 11 bases from J, the junction kept 6 bases outside the gene matches. CDR3 loop: CASSQDGQGGRAFF. The CDR3 bases are TGCGCCAGCAGCCAAGATGGACAGGGGGGGCGTGCTTTCTTT.

The gene calls are TRBV14 and TRBJ2-3, with 9 bases aligning to TRBD2. This CDR3 has 15 residues. V gave up 4 bases and J gave up 3 bases; unmatched junction bases: 5. Germline CDR1 SGHDN, CDR2 FVKESK. The CDR3 nucleotides are TGTGCCAGCAGCCGATTTAGCGGGAGTACAGATACGCAGTATTTT. This sequence encodes CASSRFSGSTDTQYF.

The chain couples TRBV6-1 to TRBJ1-4, with 7 bases identical to TRBD1. CDR3 length: 15 residues. V was clipped by 2 bases and J by 8 bases; unmatched bases: 8. Per the germline V gene, CDR1 is MNHNS and CDR2 is SASEGT. CDR3: CASSERRDSGEKLFF. The CDR3 nucleotides read TGTGCCAGCAGTGAACGGCGGGACAGTGGAGAAAAACTGTTTTTT.

The chain joins TRBV7-2 to TRBJ2-7, with 10 bases identical to TRBD2. After removal of 2 bases from V and 5 bases from J, the junction contained 6 bases not matched to a gene. The CDR3 is 15 amino acids. Germline V gene lookup returns CDR1 SGHTA and CDR2 FQGNSA. CDR3 residues: CASSLHFSGGNEQYF. The DNA of the CDR3 is TGTGCCAGCAGCTTACATTTTAGCGGGGGGAACGAGCAGTACTTC.

This clonotype has only one observation. The chain recombines TRBV6-5 with TRBJ1-4; 8 bases fit TRBD1. This CDR3 has 19 amino acids. Germline V lookup: CDR1 MNHEY, CDR2 SVGAGI. The trim removed 5 bases at V and 3 bases at J, leaving 17 bases unmatched. The chain's CDR3 is CASSRRDRIVLAANEKLFF. Written as DNA, the CDR3 is TGTGCCAGCAGTCGTCGGGACAGGATCGTTTTAGCGGCTAATGAAAAACTGTTTTTT.

This clonotype showed up just a few times. The gene calls are TRBV6-1 and TRBJ1-1; unclear D gene. V was clipped by 2 bases and J by 6 bases, with 16 bases between them. The CDR3 spans 15 residues. CDR1 MNHNS and CDR2 SASEGT come from the germline V gene. Here the CDR3 DNA reads TGTGCCAGCAGTGAAAACTCTAGGCTAGGCTCTGAAGCTTTCTTT. Protein: CASSENSRLGSEAFF.

The chain links TRBV11-3 to TRBJ2-3, with D maybe TRBD2 (5 bases). The CDR3 length is 13 residues. CDR1 is SGHNT and CDR2 is YENEEA in the germline V gene. With 3 bases removed from V and 3 bases from J, the gap between germline ends came to 7 bases. This CDR3 is CASSLIATDTQYF. The CDR3 DNA sequence: TGTGCCAGCAGCTTGATAGCGACAGATACGCAGTATTTT.

This rearrangement joins TRBV11-2 to TRBJ1-2, with D possibly TRBD1 on 6 matching bases. This CDR3 has 13 residues. V was shortened by 3 bases and J by 4 bases, with 9 bases between the two germline ends. Germline loops: CDR1 SGHAT, CDR2 FQNNGV. The CDR3 spells CASSFKTGYGYTF. The CDR3 bases are TGTGCCAGCAGCTTCAAGACAGGCTATGGCTACACCTTC.

The gene calls are TRBV5-1 and TRBJ2-7; 9 bases line up with TRBD1. Germline V gene sequence: CDR1 SGHRS, CDR2 YFSETQ. V lost 7 bases and J lost 0; bases outside the gene matches: 8. There are 15 residues in the CDR3. The CDR3 nucleotides read TGCGCCAGCCGGACAGGGGTACCCAACTCCTACGAGCAGTACTTC. Encoded protein: CASRTGVPNSYEQYF.

In this sample, this clonotype turned up a few times. The chain uses TRBV7-2 and TRBJ2-2; 7 bases line up with TRBD2. Trimming cost V 5 bases and J 6 bases; bases outside gene matches: 9. The CDR3 runs to 15 residues. CDR1 SGHTA and CDR2 FQGNSA come from the germline V gene. CDR3: CASSHRRGGAGELFF. The CDR3 DNA reads as TGTGCCAGCAGCCACCGGAGGGGAGGGGCCGGGGAGCTGTTTTTT.

The rearrangement uses TRBV23-1 and TRBJ1-5; D may be TRBD1 (5 bases). TRBV23-1 counts as an open reading frame of uncertain function. Trimming cost V 0 bases and J 1 base, with 19 bases left between them. The CDR3 has 19 amino acids. The CDR3 reads CASSQSGGDPGGSNQPQHF. In DNA form, the CDR3 reads TGCGCCAGCAGTCAATCGGGGGGGGACCCCGGGGGAAGCAATCAGCCCCAGCATTTT.

The genes are TRBV12-3 or TRBV12-4 and TRBJ2-1, with 9 positions matching TRBD1. The V gene end was trimmed by 9 bases and the J gene end by 7 bases; junction bases not matched to a gene: 13. The CDR3 sequence is 15 residues long. CDR3: CASRVRDRVVNEQFF. For the CDR3, the DNA is TGTGCCAGTCGAGTCCGGGACAGGGTCGTAAATGAGCAGTTCTTC.

The chain is built from TRBV6-1 and TRBJ2-1, with unresolved D. There are 17 residues in the CDR3. Germline V lookup: CDR1 MNHNS, CDR2 SASEGT. V lost 7 bases to trimming and J lost 0 bases, with 19 bases between them. The DNA for the CDR3 is TGTGCCAGCAAGCCCCGACGGGTCCTTTCCTCCTACAATGAGCAGTTCTTC. Protein product: CASKPRRVLSSYNEQFF.

The chain has TRBV4-1 and TRBJ1-2; a weak D match, TRBD1 (6 bases). The V gene's germline CDR1 is MGHRA and CDR2 YSYEKL. The CDR3 contains 16 residues. The V end lost 4 bases, the J end lost 4 bases, and 19 bases lay between the germline ends. CDR3 region: CASSRDGAGVGYGYTF. CDR3 DNA: TGCGCCAGCAGCCGCGATGGGGCAGGGGTAGGCTATGGCTACACCTTC.

J is TRBJ2-7 and V is TRBV4-1, with TRBD1 matching 7 bases. V lost 4 bases and J lost 3; bases outside the gene matches: 6. Looked up from germline, CDR1 is MGHRA and CDR2 is YSYEKL. The CDR3 length is 14 residues. The chain's CDR3 is CASSPGQKNYEQYF. Written as DNA, the CDR3 is TGCGCCAGCAGCCCGGGACAGAAAAACTACGAGCAGTACTTC.

This clonotype showed up many times. The CDR3: CASSPSGTPVWGYTF. The CDR3 DNA reads TGTGCCAGCAGCCCCTCCGGGACACCGGTTTGGGGCTACACCTTC. This chain links TRBV7-2 with TRBJ1-2; TRBD1 might be the D (6 bases). This CDR3 contains 15 residues. V gave up 5 bases and J gave up 8 bases, with 21 bases separating them. Germline V gene sequence: CDR1 SGHTA, CDR2 FQGNSA.

The table lists this clonotype with a few counts. V usage is TRBV7-9 and J usage is TRBJ2-5; D tentatively fits TRBD1 or TRBD2 (6 bases each). This CDR3 is built from 15 residues. From germline, CDR1 is SEHNR and CDR2 FQNEAQ (reference sequence). The germline V and J ends were trimmed by 5 bases and 4 bases, with 17 bases remaining between them. CDR3 sequence reads: CASSLYGGDGETQYF. Written as DNA, the CDR3 is TGTGCCAGCAGCCTTTACGGGGGCGATGGAGAGACCCAGTACTTC.

The chain uses TRBV6-2 or TRBV6-3 and TRBJ2-1; D call uncertain. CDR1 and CDR2 from the germline V gene are MNHEY and SVGEGT. This CDR3 spans 13 amino acids. Trimming removed 4 bases from V and 4 bases from J, with 8 bases in between. CDR3 in amino acids: CASSFARYNEQFF. CDR3 DNA sequence: TGTGCCAGCAGTTTTGCCCGTTACAATGAGCAGTTCTTC.

The chain couples TRBV5-5 to TRBJ1-2, with 10 bases identical to TRBD1. In germline, CDR1 is SGHKS, CDR2 YYEKEE (reference sequence). The CDR3 loop spans 16 amino acids. Trimming at V came to 0 bases and at J to 3 bases, leaving 5 bases not matched to a gene. CDR3 protein: CASSLAPTGGYYGYTF. The DNA of the CDR3 is TGTGCCAGCAGCTTGGCGCCGACAGGGGGCTACTATGGCTACACCTTC.

V is TRBV6-6 and J is TRBJ2-7; TRBD1 or TRBD2 may be the D gene (5 bases each). CDR3 size: 14 residues. CDR1 MNHNY and CDR2 SVGAGI come from the germline V gene (reference sequence). Trimming took 6 bases from V and 2 from J, leaving 14 bases between them. CDR3: CASRPGTPTYEQYF. In DNA, the CDR3 is TGTGCCAGCAGACCCGGGACCCCCACCTACGAGCAGTACTTC.

This clonotype showed up just a few times. V gene TRBV7-2 combines with J gene TRBJ2-3; D possibly corresponds to TRBD1 (6 bases). CDR3 length: 14 amino acids. Germline-derived CDR1 and CDR2 are SGHTA and FQGNSA. Trimming removed 5 bases from V and 3 bases from J, with 12 bases in between. The CDR3 region has the DNA TGTGCCAGCAGCCAAGGACAGAGAACAGATACGCAGTATTTT. Protein: CASSQGQRTDTQYF.

At least ten counts were recorded for this clonotype. The CDR3 spells CASGAFLLAGGDEQFF. In DNA, the CDR3 is TGTGCCAGCGGAGCCTTCCTCTTAGCGGGTGGGGATGAGCAGTTCTTC. The chain is built from TRBV7-2 and TRBJ2-1; TRBD2 aligns across 7 bases. CDR1 is SGHTA and CDR2 is FQGNSA in the germline V gene. The CDR3 totals 16 residues. The V segment lost 8 bases and the J segment 8 bases; nucleotides outside the gene matches: 18.